The 7 T cell receptor beta chains reported below all come from one sample, sequenced in a study of CD8 T cells in Susac syndrome. Random hexamers were used to reverse transcribe roughly 0.45 to 1 ug of RNA. TCRdb independently ran MiXCR on the immunoSEQ multiplex PCR reads; one entry per CDR3 protein. The table has roughly 150,000 distinct CDR3 sequences, about 95% seen once. Sequences were obtained from CD8+ T cells from PBMCs. Source of these receptors: a human donor with multiple sclerosis.

The V and J genes are TRBV20-1 and TRBJ2-1, with D unresolved. This CDR3 region has 15 residues. V was trimmed by 6 bases and J by 0 bases, leaving 15 bases between them. Germline CDR1 is DFQATT and CDR2 is SNEGSKA (reference sequence). The CDR3 coding sequence is TGCAGTGCCATTATAACTTCGAGCTCCTACAATGAGCAGTTCTTC. Translated: CSAIITSSSYNEQFF.

This chain joins TRBV6-5 and TRBJ1-2; a possible D gene is TRBD1 (5 bases). The ends were cut back, 5 bases at V and 4 bases at J, with 14 bases in the middle. This CDR3 is built from 14 residues. Germline lookup yields CDR1 MNHEY and CDR2 SVGAGI. CDR3: CASSPWGGLYGYTF. The CDR3 bases are TGTGCCAGCAGTCCGTGGGGGGGTCTCTATGGCTACACCTTC.

The rearrangement joins TRBV7-9 to TRBJ1-2; no definite D call. V was pared by 0 bases and J by 6 bases, with 5 bases between. The germline CDR1 and CDR2 sequences are SEHNR and FQNEAQ (reference sequence). The CDR3 totals 12 residues. The CDR3 spells CASSLADNGYTF. CDR3 bases: TGTGCCAGCAGCTTAGCGGATAATGGCTACACCTTC.

The chain employs TRBV5-1 and TRBJ2-2; perhaps TRBD1 as D (6 bases). CDR1 is SGHRS and CDR2 is YFSETQ in the germline V gene. V was cut by 4 bases and J by 9 bases, with 22 bases left in between. The CDR3 contains 16 residues. This CDR3 is CASSPPDRSTPRELFF. The CDR3 DNA reads as TGCGCCAGCAGCCCCCCCGACAGGTCCACCCCGCGGGAGCTGTTTTTT.

The chain uses TRBV24-1 and TRBJ1-5; D perhaps matches TRBD1 (5 bases). Trimming removed 2 bases at V and 13 bases at J, with 14 bases between. Germline loops: CDR1 KGHDR, CDR2 SFDVKD. This CDR3 is built from 13 residues. For the CDR3, the DNA is TGTGCCACCAGTGATTCTGACAGCGGCGGACAGCATTTT. This gives the protein CATSDSDSGGQHF.

The chain couples TRBV27 to TRBJ1-1; possibly TRBD1 for D (5 bases). The CDR3 sequence is 14 residues long. V lost 1 base and J lost 0, with 6 bases in between. Germline CDR1 is MNHEY and CDR2 is SMNVEV (reference sequence). CDR3: CASSLWGLNTEAFF. DNA for the CDR3: TGTGCCAGCAGTTTATGGGGGTTGAACACTGAAGCTTTCTTT.

The V and J genes are TRBV2 and TRBJ2-1; D is perhaps TRBD1 (5 bases). V was pared by 6 bases and J by 8 bases, with 17 bases between. Germline V lookup: CDR1 SNHLY, CDR2 FYNNEI. The CDR3 has 14 amino acids. The CDR3 sequence: CASRRPQALDEQFF. CDR3 nucleotides: TGTGCCAGCAGGCGACCACAGGCCCTGGATGAGCAGTTCTTC.